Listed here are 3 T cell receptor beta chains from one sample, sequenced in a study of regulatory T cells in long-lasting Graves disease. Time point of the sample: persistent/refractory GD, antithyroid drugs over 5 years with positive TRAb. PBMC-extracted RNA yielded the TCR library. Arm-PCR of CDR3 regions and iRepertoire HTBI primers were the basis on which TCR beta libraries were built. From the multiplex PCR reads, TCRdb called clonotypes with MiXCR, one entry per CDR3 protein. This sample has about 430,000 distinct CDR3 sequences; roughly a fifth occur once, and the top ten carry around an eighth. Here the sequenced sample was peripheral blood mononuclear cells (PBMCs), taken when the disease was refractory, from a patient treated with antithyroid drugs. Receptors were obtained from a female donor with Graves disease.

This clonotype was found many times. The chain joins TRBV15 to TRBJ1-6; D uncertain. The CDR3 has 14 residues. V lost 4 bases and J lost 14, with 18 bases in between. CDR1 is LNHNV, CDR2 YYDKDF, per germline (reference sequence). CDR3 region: CATSTPAGWLALHF. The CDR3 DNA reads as TGTGCCACCAGCACCCCGGCCGGGTGGCTGGCCCTCCACTTT.

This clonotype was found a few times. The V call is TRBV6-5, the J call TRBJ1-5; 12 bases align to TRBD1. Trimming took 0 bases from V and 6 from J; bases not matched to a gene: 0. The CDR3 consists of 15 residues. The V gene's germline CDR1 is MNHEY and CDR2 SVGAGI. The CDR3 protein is CASSYSGQGAQPQHF. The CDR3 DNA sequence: TGTGCCAGCAGTTACTCGGGACAGGGGGCTCAGCCCCAGCATTTT.

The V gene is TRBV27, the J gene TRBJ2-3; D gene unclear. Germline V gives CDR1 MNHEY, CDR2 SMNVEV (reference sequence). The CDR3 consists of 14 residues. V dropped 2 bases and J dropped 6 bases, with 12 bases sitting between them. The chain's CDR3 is CASSLRWARDTQYF. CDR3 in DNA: TGTGCCAGCAGTTTACGCTGGGCGCGGGATACGCAGTATTTT.